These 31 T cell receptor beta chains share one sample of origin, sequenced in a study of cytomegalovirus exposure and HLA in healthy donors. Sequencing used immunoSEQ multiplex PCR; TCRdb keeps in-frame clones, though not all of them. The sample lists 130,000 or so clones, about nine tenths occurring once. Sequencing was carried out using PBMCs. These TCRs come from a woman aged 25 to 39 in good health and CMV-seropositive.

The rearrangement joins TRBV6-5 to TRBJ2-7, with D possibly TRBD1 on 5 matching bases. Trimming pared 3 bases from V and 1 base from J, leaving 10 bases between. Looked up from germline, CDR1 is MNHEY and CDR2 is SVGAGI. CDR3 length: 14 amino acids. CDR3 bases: TGTGCCAGCAGTTATGGCAGGGCATCCTACGAGCAGTACTTC. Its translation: CASSYGRASYEQYF.

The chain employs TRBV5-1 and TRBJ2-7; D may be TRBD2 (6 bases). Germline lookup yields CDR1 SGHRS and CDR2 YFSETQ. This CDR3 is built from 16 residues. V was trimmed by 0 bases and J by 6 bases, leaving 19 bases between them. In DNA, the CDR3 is TGCGCCAGCAGCTTGGGTGGGGGAGGCTTCACGCGCGAGCAGTACTTC. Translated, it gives CASSLGGGGFTREQYF. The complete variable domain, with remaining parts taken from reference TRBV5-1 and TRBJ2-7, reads KAGVTQTPRYLIKTRGQQVTLSCSPISGHRSVSWYQQTPGQGLQFLFEYFSETQRNKGNFPGRFSGRQFSNSRSEMNVSTLELGDSALYLCASSLGGGGFTREQYFGPGTRLTVT.

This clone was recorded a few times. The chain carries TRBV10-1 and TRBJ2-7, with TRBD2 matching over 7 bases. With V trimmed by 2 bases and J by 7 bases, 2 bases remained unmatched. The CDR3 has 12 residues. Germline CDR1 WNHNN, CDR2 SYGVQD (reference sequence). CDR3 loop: CASSELGGEQYF. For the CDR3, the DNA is TGCGCCAGCAGTGAGCTGGGGGGGGAGCAGTACTTC.

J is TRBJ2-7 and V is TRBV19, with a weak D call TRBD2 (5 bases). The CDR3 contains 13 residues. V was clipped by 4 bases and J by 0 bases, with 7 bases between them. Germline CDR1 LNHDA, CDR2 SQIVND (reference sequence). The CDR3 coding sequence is TGTGCCAGTAGTACCGGGGTCTCCTACGAGCAGTACTTC. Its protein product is CASSTGVSYEQYF. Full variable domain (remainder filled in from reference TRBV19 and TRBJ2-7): DGGITQSPKYLFRKEGQNVTLSCEQNLNHDAMYWYRQDPGQGLRLIYYSQIVNDFQKGDIAEGYSVSREKKESFPLTVTSAQKNPTAFYLCASSTGVSYEQYFGPGTRLTVT.

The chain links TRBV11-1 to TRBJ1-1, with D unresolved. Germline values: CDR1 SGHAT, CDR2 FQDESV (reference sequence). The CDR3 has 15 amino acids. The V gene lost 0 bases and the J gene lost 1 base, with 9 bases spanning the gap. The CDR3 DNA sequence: TGTGCCAGCAGCTTAGCTTCACGAGGGAACACTGAAGCTTTCTTT. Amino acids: CASSLASRGNTEAFF.

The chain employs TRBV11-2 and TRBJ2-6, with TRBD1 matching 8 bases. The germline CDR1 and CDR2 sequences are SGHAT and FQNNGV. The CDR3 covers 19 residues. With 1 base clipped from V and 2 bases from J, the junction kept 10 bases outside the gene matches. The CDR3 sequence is CASSLGGTGNLAGANVLTF. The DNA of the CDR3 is TGTGCCAGCAGCTTAGGCGGGACAGGCAACCTAGCTGGGGCCAACGTCCTGACTTTC.

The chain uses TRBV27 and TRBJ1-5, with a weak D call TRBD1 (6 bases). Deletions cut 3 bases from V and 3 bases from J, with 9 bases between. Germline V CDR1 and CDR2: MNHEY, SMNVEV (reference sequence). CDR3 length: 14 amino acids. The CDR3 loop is CASSFGGHNQPQHF. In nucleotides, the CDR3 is TGTGCCAGCAGTTTCGGGGGGCACAATCAGCCCCAGCATTTT.

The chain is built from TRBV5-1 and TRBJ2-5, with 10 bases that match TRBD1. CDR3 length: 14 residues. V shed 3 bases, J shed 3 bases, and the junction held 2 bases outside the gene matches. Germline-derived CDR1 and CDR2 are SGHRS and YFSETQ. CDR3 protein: CASSWGTGEETQYF. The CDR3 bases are TGCGCCAGCAGCTGGGGGACAGGGGAAGAGACCCAGTACTTC.

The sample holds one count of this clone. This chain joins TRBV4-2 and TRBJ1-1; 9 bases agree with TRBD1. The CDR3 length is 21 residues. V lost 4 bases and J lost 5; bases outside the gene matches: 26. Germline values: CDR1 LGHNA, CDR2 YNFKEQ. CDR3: CASSRFSGTGPFRPLGTEAFF. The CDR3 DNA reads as TGTGCCAGCAGCCGCTTTTCTGGGACAGGGCCTTTTAGGCCTCTTGGAACTGAAGCTTTCTTT.

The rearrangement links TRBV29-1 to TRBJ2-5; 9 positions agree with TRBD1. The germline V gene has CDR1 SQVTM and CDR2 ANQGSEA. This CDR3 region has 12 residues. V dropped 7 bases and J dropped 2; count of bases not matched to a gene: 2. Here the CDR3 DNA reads TGCAGCGGGGGACAGGGACAAGAGACCCAGTACTTC. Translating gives CSGGQGQETQYF. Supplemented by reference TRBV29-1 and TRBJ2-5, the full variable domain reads SAVISQKPSRDICQRGTSLTIQCQVDSQVTMMFWYRQQPGQSLTLIATANQGSEATYESGFVIDKFPISRPNLTFSTLTVSNMSPEDSSIYLCSGGQGQETQYFGPGTRLLVL.

The CDR3 region has the DNA TGTGCCAGCAGCCTGGGAATTGGAGCAGATACGCAGTATTTT. This sequence encodes CASSLGIGADTQYF. The chain is built from TRBV5-6 and TRBJ2-3; D call uncertain. This CDR3 comprises 14 residues. Looked up from germline, CDR1 is SGHDT and CDR2 is YYEEEE. Trimming removed 4 bases at V and 4 bases at J, with 13 bases between.

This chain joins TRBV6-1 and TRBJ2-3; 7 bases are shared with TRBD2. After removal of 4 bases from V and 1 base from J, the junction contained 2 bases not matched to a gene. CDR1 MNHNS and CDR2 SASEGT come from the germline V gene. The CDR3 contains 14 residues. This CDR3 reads CASSASGGTDTQYF. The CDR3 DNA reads TGTGCCAGCAGTGCAAGCGGGGGCACAGATACGCAGTATTTT.

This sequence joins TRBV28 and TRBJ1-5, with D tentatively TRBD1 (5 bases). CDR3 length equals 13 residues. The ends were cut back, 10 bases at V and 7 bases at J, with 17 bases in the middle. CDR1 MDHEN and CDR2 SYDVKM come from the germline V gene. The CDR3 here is CANQPGQGQPQHF. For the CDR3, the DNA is TGTGCCAATCAACCGGGCCAGGGACAGCCCCAGCATTTT.

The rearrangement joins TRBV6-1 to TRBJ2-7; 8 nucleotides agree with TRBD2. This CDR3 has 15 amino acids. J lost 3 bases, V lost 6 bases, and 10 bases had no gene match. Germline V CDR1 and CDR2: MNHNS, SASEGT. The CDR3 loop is CASRNQGRGDYEQYF. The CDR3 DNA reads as TGTGCCAGCAGAAATCAGGGGCGGGGGGACTACGAGCAGTACTTC.

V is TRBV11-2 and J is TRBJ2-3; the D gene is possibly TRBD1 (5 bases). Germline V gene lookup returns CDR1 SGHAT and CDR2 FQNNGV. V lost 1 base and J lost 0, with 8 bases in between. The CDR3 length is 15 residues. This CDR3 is CASSLAGHSTDTQYF. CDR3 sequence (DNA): TGTGCCAGCAGCTTAGCTGGACATAGCACAGATACGCAGTATTTT.

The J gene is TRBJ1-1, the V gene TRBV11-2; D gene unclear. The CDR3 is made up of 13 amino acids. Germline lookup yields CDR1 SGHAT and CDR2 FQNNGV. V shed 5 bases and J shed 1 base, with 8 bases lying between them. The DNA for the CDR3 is TGTGCCAGCAGCCCTACCGGGAACACTGAAGCTTTCTTT. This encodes CASSPTGNTEAFF. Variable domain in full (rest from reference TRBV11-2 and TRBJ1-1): EAGVAQSPRYKIIEKRQSVAFWCNPISGHATLYWYQQILGQGPKLLIQFQNNGVVDDSQLPKDRFSAERLKGVDSTLKIQPAKLEDSAVYLCASSPTGNTEAFFGQGTRLTVV.

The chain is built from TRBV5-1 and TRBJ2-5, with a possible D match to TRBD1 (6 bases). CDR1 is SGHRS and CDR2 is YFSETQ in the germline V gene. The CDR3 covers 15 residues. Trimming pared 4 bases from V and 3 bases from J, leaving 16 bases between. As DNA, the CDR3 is TGCGCCAGCAGCATATTTTGGACAGCGGAAGAGACCCAGTACTTC. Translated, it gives CASSIFWTAEETQYF.

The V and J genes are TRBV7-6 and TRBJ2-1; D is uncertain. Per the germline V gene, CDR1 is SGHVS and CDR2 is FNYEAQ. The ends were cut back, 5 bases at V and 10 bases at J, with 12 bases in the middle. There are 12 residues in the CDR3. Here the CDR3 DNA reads TGTGCCAGCAGCGTAGTCCCAGGCGAGCAGTTCTTC. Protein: CASSVVPGEQFF.

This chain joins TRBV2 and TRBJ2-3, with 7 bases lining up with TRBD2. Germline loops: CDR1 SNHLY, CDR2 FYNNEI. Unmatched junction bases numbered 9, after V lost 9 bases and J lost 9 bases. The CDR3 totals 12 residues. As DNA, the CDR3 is TGTGCCAGTGCGCCGACTAGCCCGACGCAGTATTTT. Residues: CASAPTSPTQYF.

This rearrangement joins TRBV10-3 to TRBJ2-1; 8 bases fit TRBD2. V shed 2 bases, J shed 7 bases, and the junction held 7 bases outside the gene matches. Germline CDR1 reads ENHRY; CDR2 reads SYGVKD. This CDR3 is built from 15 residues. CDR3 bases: TGTGCCATCAGTGAGCTAGGACTAGCTGGGAATGAGCAGTTCTTC. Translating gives CAISELGLAGNEQFF.

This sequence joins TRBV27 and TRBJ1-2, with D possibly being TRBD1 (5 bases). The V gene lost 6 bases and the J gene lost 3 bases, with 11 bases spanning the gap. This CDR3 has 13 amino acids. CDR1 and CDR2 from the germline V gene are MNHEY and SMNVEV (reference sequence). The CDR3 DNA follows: TGTGCCAGCAGCCGCAGGGATCACTATGGCTACACCTTC. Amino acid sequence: CASSRRDHYGYTF.

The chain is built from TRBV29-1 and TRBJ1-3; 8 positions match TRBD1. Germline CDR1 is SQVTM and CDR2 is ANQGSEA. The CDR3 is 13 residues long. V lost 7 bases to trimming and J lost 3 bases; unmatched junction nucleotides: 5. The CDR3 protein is CSAEGTGGNTIYF. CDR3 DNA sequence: TGCAGCGCGGAAGGGACAGGTGGAAACACCATATATTTT.

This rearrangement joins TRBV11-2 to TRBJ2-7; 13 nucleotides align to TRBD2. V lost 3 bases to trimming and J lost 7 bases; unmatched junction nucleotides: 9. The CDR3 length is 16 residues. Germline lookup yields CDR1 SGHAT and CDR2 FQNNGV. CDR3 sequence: CASSLYTSGRAEEQYF. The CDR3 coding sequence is TGTGCCAGCAGCTTGTATACTAGCGGGAGGGCCGAAGAGCAGTACTTC.

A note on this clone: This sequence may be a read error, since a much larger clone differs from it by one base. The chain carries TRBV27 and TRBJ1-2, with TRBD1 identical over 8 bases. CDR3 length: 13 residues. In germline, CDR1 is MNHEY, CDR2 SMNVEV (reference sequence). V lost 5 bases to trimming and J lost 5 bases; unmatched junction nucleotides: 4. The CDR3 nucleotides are TGTGCCAGCAGTCCCGGACAGGGTTATGGCTACACCTTC. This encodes CASSPGQGYGYTF.

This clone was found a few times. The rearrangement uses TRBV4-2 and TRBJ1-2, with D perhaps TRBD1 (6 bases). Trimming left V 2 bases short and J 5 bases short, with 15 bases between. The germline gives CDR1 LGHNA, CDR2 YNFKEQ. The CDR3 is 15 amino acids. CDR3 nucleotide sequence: TGTGCCAGCAGCCAACAGGGGACTATGGGTTATGGCTACACCTTC. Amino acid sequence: CASSQQGTMGYGYTF.

The chain's CDR3 is CASSAGTGAYGYTF. The CDR3 bases are TGTGCCAGCAGTGCCGGGACAGGGGCCTATGGCTACACCTTC. This chain uses TRBV25-1 with TRBJ1-2, with 10 nucleotides matching TRBD1. This CDR3 has 14 residues. Trimming at V came to 4 bases and at J to 4 bases, leaving 3 bases not matched to a gene. Germline-derived CDR1 and CDR2 are MGHDK and SYGVNS.

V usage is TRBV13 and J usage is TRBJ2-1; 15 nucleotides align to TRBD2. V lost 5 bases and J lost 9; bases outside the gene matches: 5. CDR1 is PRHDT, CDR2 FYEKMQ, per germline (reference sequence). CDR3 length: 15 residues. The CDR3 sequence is CASSPGLAGGIEQFF. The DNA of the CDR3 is TGTGCCAGCAGCCCCGGACTAGCGGGAGGGATTGAGCAGTTCTTC.

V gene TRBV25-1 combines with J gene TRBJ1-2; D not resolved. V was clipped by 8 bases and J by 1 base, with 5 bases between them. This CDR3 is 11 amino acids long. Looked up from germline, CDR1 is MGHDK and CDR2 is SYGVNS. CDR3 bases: TGTGCCAGCTCCTATAACTATGGCTACACCTTC. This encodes CASSYNYGYTF.

DNA of the CDR3: TGTGCCAGCAGCTCGGACAGAGACTATGGCTACACCTTC. It is translated as CASSSDRDYGYTF. The chain is built from TRBV7-9 and TRBJ1-2; possibly TRBD1 for D (6 bases). In germline, CDR1 is SEHNR, CDR2 FQNEAQ (reference sequence). V shed 4 bases and J shed 3 bases, with 9 bases lying between them. The CDR3 length is 13 residues.

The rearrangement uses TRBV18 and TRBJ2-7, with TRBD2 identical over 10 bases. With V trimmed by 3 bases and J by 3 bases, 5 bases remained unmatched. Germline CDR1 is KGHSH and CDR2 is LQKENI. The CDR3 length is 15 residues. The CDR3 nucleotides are TGTGCCAGCTCACCCGGGACTAGCGAGGGCTACGAGCAGTACTTC. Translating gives CASSPGTSEGYEQYF.

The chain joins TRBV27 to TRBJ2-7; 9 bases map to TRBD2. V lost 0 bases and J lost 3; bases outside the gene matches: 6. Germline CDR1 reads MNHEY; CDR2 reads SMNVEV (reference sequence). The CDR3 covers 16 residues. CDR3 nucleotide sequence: TGTGCCAGCAGTTTATCGGCGGTAGCGGGAGTCTACGAGCAGTACTTC. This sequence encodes CASSLSAVAGVYEQYF.